These 25 T cell receptor gamma chains originate from one sample sequenced in a study of gamma delta lymphoproliferative disorders and STAT genes. The receptor sequences were amplified from genomic DNA of peripheral blood mononuclear cells. TCRdb reran clone calling via CATT on the multiplex PCR reads. The sample contains almost 800 gamma-chain clones, about 32% of which appear only once. What was sequenced was blood. Receptors were obtained from a human donor in good health.

Concerning this clone itself: Its ends do not fully match the called genes, so a read error is possible. V is TRGV10 and J is TRGJP1. TCRdb leaves out the J gene; it was filled in here by matching the DNA to germline. TRGV10 is an ORF, with its function uncertain. The CDR3 is made up of 12 amino acids. DNA for the CDR3: TGCAGCGTGGGGACCACTGGTTGGTTCAAGATATTT. It encodes CSVGTTGWFKIF.

The rearrangement uses TRGV5 and TRGJ1 or TRGJ2. TCRdb is silent on the J gene; assignment here came from matching the DNA to germline. Germline-derived CDR1 and CDR2 are VINAFY and YDVSNSKD. CDR3 length: 13 residues. With V trimmed by 1 base and J by 9 bases, 9 bases remained unmatched. CDR3 DNA sequence: TGTGCCACCTGGGACAGACGTGATATTAAGAAACTCTTT. Translation: CATWDRRDIKKLF.

This clone is large (0.1 to 1%). No DNA is shown, since the ends of the CDR3 on it are uncertain; the CDR3 is the one TCRdb lists. J gene calling gave no result, while the V gene is TRGV11. TRGV11 is an ORF; its function is uncertain. Ends included, the CDR3 has 14 residues. The CDR3 protein is CTTVPAGLGTEKLF.

The V call is TRGV11, the J call TRGJP1. TCRdb records no J gene; here it was assigned by comparing the DNA to germline. TRGV11 is an open reading frame whose function is uncertain. The ends lost 0 bases at V and 3 bases at J; junction bases unmatched: 1. CDR3 size: 15 residues. The CDR3 protein is CACWIRHSTGWFKIF. The CDR3 DNA follows: TGTGCCTGCTGGATTAGGCACTCCACTGGTTGGTTCAAGATATTT.

Here the CDR3 reads CAFHCITYYKKLF. As DNA, the CDR3 is TGTGCCTTCCACTGCATCACTTATTATAAGAAACTCTTT. V gene TRGV11 combines with J gene TRGJ1 or TRGJ2. Assignment of the J gene here rests on matching the DNA to germline, because TCRdb gives none. Being an ORF, TRGV11 has a function that is uncertain. Germline trimming cut 14 bases from V and 3 bases from J; bases unmatched to any gene: 13. The CDR3 is 13 residues long.

This clone rates as medium-sized. In DNA, the CDR3 is TGTGCCACCTGGGATGGAGGGGATTATTATAAGAAACTCTTT. Translation: CATWDGGDYYKKLF. The chain carries TRGV4 and TRGJ1 or TRGJ2. Here the J gene came from matching the DNA to germline, since TCRdb omits it. The trim removed 1 base at V and 2 bases at J, leaving 5 bases unmatched. The CDR3 contains 14 residues. From germline, CDR1 is EGSTGY and CDR2 YDSYTSSV.

This chain connects TRGV11 to TRGJP1. The J gene is not listed in TCRdb, so it was assigned here from a DNA match to germline. TRGV11 belongs to the ORF category, with a function that is uncertain. The CDR3 loop spans 14 amino acids. The junction had 6 bases not matched to a gene; V was cut back by 0 bases and J by 11 bases. In DNA form, the CDR3 reads TGTGCCTGCTGGATTAGGCACGTGCGATGGTTCAAGATATTT. Translation: CACWIRHVRWFKIF.

The chain carries TRGV10 and TRGJP1. No J segment appears in TCRdb, so it was assigned here by matching the sequence to germline. TRGV10 is an open reading frame, and its role is uncertain. CDR3 length: 14 amino acids. V lost 13 bases and J lost 0; bases outside the gene matches: 9. The CDR3 sequence is CAGVIYTTGWFKIF. CDR3 DNA: TGTGCTGGGGTCATATATACCACTGGTTGGTTCAAGATATTT.

This chain joins TRGV2 and TRGJ1 or TRGJ2. Matching the DNA to germline supplied the J gene, which TCRdb does not give. Germline V gene sequence: CDR1 EGSNGY, CDR2 YDSYNSKV. The J segment lost 11 bases and the V segment lost 1 base, leaving 8 bases of the junction unmatched. CDR3 length: 12 residues. CDR3 sequence: CATWDGLDEKLF. In DNA form, the CDR3 reads TGTGCCACCTGGGACGGTCTGGACGAGAAACTCTTT.

This clone was recorded a few times. TCRdb's protein, taken from a much larger clone, differs from this DNA's translation at residue 7, likely owing to a read error; the protein displayed comes from the DNA. V usage is TRGV9 and J usage is TRGJP. The J gene, missing from TCRdb, was assigned here through DNA to germline matching. The trim removed 0 bases at V and 6 bases at J, leaving 2 bases unmatched. Germline V lookup: CDR1 GITISATS, CDR2 ISYDGTV (reference sequence). The CDR3 runs to 16 residues. CDR3 region: CALWEVRELGKKIKVF. The DNA of the CDR3 is TGTGCCTTGTGGGAGGTGCGAGAGTTGGGCAAAAAAATCAAGGTATTT.

On this clone itself: TCRdb's protein for this DNA is that of a much larger clone and differs from the translation at residue 5, likely a read error; the protein shown is the DNA translation. The J gene is TRGJ1 or TRGJ2, the V gene TRGV2. The J gene is not listed in TCRdb, so it was assigned here from a DNA match to germline. The germline V gene encodes CDR1 EGSNGY and CDR2 YDSYNSKV. The CDR3 extends over 14 amino acids. CDR3 in amino acids: CATWGGLRRYKKLF. In nucleotides, the CDR3 is TGTGCCACCTGGGGCGGGCTGAGACGTTATAAGAAACTCTTT.

Judged by abundance, this clone is large. V and J are TRGV2 and TRGJ1 or TRGJ2. No J segment appears in TCRdb, so it was assigned here by matching the sequence to germline. Losses at the gene ends were 2 bases for V and 11 bases for J; bases not matched to a gene: 9. The CDR3 length is 12 residues. CDR1 and CDR2 (germline): EGSNGY, YDSYNSKV. CDR3 residues: CATWDAKNQKLF. CDR3 nucleotides: TGTGCCACCTGGGACGCCAAAAACCAGAAACTCTTT.

About this clone: TCRdb has a much larger clone's protein, which differs at residue 14 from the translation of this DNA, likely because of a read error; what is shown is the protein translated from the DNA. No J gene was named, though the V gene is TRGV10. TRGV10 is assigned to the ORF class and has an uncertain function. The CDR3 spans 15 residues. The CDR3 here is CAAWVIYTTGWFKTF. CDR3 nucleotides: TGTGCTGCGTGGGTCATATATACCACTGGTTGGTTCAAGACATTT.

Relative to its sample, this clone is large (0.1 to 1%). The chain joins TRGV10 to TRGJ1 or TRGJ2. Since TCRdb gives no J gene, matching the DNA to germline was used here to assign it. TRGV10 is an ORF, and what it does is uncertain. Trimming removed 8 bases from V and 3 bases from J; junction bases left unmatched: 8. The CDR3 length is 13 residues. CDR3: CAAWIEPYYKKLF. As DNA, the CDR3 is TGTGCTGCGTGGATCGAACCTTATTATAAGAAACTCTTT.

This clone counts as large (0.1 to 1%). The chain joins TRGV10 to TRGJ1 or TRGJ2. The J gene, not given by TCRdb, was assigned here from a germline match of the nucleotide sequence. TRGV10 is recorded as an ORF, its role being uncertain. This CDR3 contains 13 residues. The trim removed 8 bases at V and 0 bases at J, leaving 5 bases unmatched. CDR3 bases: TGTGCTGCGTGGGGTCAGAATTATTATAAGAAACTCTTT. It encodes CAAWGQNYYKKLF.

This clone came up a few times. The TCRdb protein comes from a much larger clone and disagrees with this DNA's translation at residue 3, likely due to a read error; the protein given here is derived from the DNA. The rearrangement uses TRGV2 and TRGJ1 or TRGJ2. TCRdb records no J gene; here it was assigned by comparing the DNA to germline. CDR3 length equals 14 residues. Per the germline V gene, CDR1 is EGSNGY and CDR2 is YDSYNSKV. The CDR3 DNA reads TGTGCCCCCTGGGACGGCCCTATTATTAGGAAGAAACTCTTT. Its protein product is CAPWDGPIIRKKLF.

As to this clone: This DNA translates differently at residue 12 from the TCRdb protein, which is that of a much larger clone; a read error is likely, and the protein shown is the DNA's own translation. The V and J genes are TRGV10 and TRGJP1. TCRdb does not report a J gene; here it was assigned by matching the DNA to germline references. TRGV10 is treated as an ORF (open reading frame) with a function not yet certain. The CDR3 spans 15 residues. The CDR3 coding sequence is TGTGCTGCGTGGGTCATATATACCACTGGTTGGTCCAAGATATTT. Residues: CAAWVIYTTGWSKIF.

This chain links TRGV10 with TRGJP1. TCRdb does not report a J gene; here it was assigned by matching the DNA to germline references. TRGV10 is treated as an ORF (open reading frame) with a function not yet certain. Trimming cost V 8 bases and J 0 bases; bases outside gene matches: 7. The CDR3 totals 15 residues. This CDR3 is CAAWEANTTGWFKIF. In DNA, the CDR3 is TGTGCTGCGTGGGAGGCCAATACCACTGGTTGGTTCAAGATATTT.

By sample fraction, this clone is hyperexpanded. This chain uses TRGV4 with TRGJ1 or TRGJ2. From germline, CDR1 is EGSTGY and CDR2 YDSYTSSV. J was trimmed by 8 bases and V by 4 bases; bases with no gene match: 5. This CDR3 has 11 amino acids. As DNA, the CDR3 is TGTGCCACCTGGGAAGGGGATAAGAAACTCTTT. Its translation: CATWEGDKKLF.

This clone occurred once. The V call is TRGV4, the J call TRGJP1. Here the J gene was assigned by germline matching of the DNA, as TCRdb has none. Germline lookup yields CDR1 EGSTGY and CDR2 YDSYTSSV. The CDR3 consists of 15 residues. V lost 11 bases and J lost 0; bases outside the gene matches: 12. The DNA for the CDR3 is TGTGCCATCAGATATATATATACCACTGGTTGGTTCAAGATATTT. This sequence encodes CAIRYIYTTGWFKIF.

This clone is termed large. V is TRGV2 and J is TRGJ1 or TRGJ2. TCRdb leaves out the J gene; it was filled in here by matching the DNA to germline. This CDR3 spans 14 amino acids. Trimming cost V 0 bases and J 3 bases; bases outside gene matches: 5. The germline gives CDR1 EGSNGY, CDR2 YDSYNSKV. The CDR3: CATWDGPTYYKKLF. The CDR3 DNA is TGTGCCACCTGGGACGGGCCGACTTATTATAAGAAACTCTTT.

By share, this clone ranks as large. The genes are TRGV4 and TRGJ1 or TRGJ2. Assignment of the J gene here rests on matching the DNA to germline, because TCRdb gives none. Unmatched junction bases numbered 1, after V lost 0 bases and J lost 2 bases. CDR3 length equals 13 residues. Germline CDR1 and CDR2: EGSTGY and YDSYTSSV. CDR3 in amino acids: CATWDGYYYKKLF. The CDR3 nucleotides are TGTGCCACCTGGGATGGGTATTATTATAAGAAACTCTTT.

The chain links TRGV8 to TRGJ1 or TRGJ2. The J gene is absent in TCRdb and was assigned here via DNA matching to germline. After removal of 0 bases from V and 3 bases from J, the junction contained 11 bases not matched to a gene. This CDR3 contains 16 residues. Per the germline V gene, CDR1 is VENAVY and CDR2 is YDSYNSRV. The DNA for the CDR3 is TGTGCCACCTGGGATAGGTCCCCCCCACTTTATTATAAGAAACTCTTT. Residues: CATWDRSPPLYYKKLF.

Note on this clone: For this DNA, TCRdb reports the protein of a much larger clone, which diverges at residue 8, most likely from a read error; the protein presented here is translated directly from the DNA. The chain links TRGV3 to TRGJ1 or TRGJ2. The J gene is absent in TCRdb and was assigned here via DNA matching to germline. Losses at the gene ends were 0 bases for V and 9 bases for J; bases not matched to a gene: 8. This CDR3 region has 13 residues. Germline CDR1 reads VTNTFY; CDR2 reads YDVSTARD (reference sequence). For the CDR3, the DNA is TGTGCCACCTGGGACAGGCCTCCCCCTAAGAAACTCTTT. Translating it yields CATWDRPPPKKLF.

Within the sample, this clone is large (0.1 to 1%). The chain joins TRGV4 to TRGJ1 or TRGJ2. Assignment of the J gene here rests on matching the DNA to germline, because TCRdb gives none. The CDR3 runs 12 residues. From germline, CDR1 is EGSTGY and CDR2 YDSYTSSV. Unmatched junction bases numbered 3, after V lost 4 bases and J lost 3 bases. The CDR3 nucleotides are TGTGCCACCTGGGACGCTTATTATAAGAAACTCTTT. Encoded protein: CATWDAYYKKLF.